Listed below are T cell receptor beta chains from one sample, sequenced in a study of immune evolution from preneoplasia to lung adenocarcinoma. The protocol was immunoSEQ multiplex PCR, while the TCRdb copy is restricted to in-frame clones and leaves out a portion. The profile shows some 5,700 clones, 80% to 90% of them singletons. Input material: FFPE adjacent normal lung tissue. The receptors originated from a donor at least 70 years old with lung adenocarcinoma. The CDR3 runs from the conserved cysteine through the conserved F or W. D genes are given only for firm matches. Not every row has a clone size; where given, it reads once, few, many or a size class.

>TRBV18|TRBJ1-2|TRBD1|.
TGTGCCAGCTATCCCGGGACAGGGAGCGGATTCATTTCTGGTGGCTACACCTTC
CASYPGTGSGFISGGYTF
>TRBV5-8|TRBJ1-2|TRBD1|.
TGTGCCAGCAGCGCCGGACAGGGGGTCTATGGCTACACCTTC
CASSAGQGVYGYTF
>TRBV27|TRBJ2-2|.|.
TGTGCCAGCAGCCTAGCGAGCACCGGGGAGCTGTTTTTT
CASSLASTGELFF
>TRBV10-1|TRBJ2-7|.|.
TGCGCCAGCAGTGGAGCTGCAACGGGGGAGCAGTACTTC
CASSGAATGEQYF
>TRBV6-5|TRBJ2-7|TRBD2|.
TGTGCCAGCAGTTATACGGGACTAGTGTCGTCCGAGCAGTACTTC
CASSYTGLVSSEQYF
>TRBV18|TRBJ2-2|.|.
TGTGCCAGCTCACCCCGGGACGGGAACACCGGGGAGCTGTTTTTT
CASSPRDGNTGELFF
>TRBV29-1|TRBJ2-1|.|.
TGCAGCGTTGAAGATTCGGACAATGAGCAGTTCTTC
CSVEDSDNEQFF
>TRBV7-2|TRBJ1-5|.|.
TGTGCCAGCAGCTTAGGGGGAACATTCAATCAGCCCCAGCATTTT
CASSLGGTFNQPQHF
>TRBV6-1|TRBJ1-2|.|.
TGTGCCAGCAGTGAAGCGGGGCAGTATGGCTACACCTTC
CASSEAGQYGYTF
>TRBV5-1|TRBJ2-7|TRBD2|few
TGCGCCAGCAGCTTGGGACTAGCGGGAGGGTACGAGCAGTACTTC
CASSLGLAGGYEQYF
>TRBV28|TRBJ2-5|TRBD2|.
TGTGCCAGCAATTGGGCGGGAGTAGAGACCCAGTACTTC
CASNWAGVETQYF
>TRBV20-1|TRBJ2-7|.|few
TGCAGTGCCCAAGATTTCTACGAGCAGTACTTC
CSAQDFYEQYF
>TRBV9|TRBJ2-1|TRBD2|.
TGTGCCAGCAGCGTAGTTGGGACTAGCGGGGATGAGCAGTTCTTC
CASSVVGTSGDEQFF
>TRBV20-1|TRBJ1-2|.|.
TGCAGTGCTAGAGATTCGGGCCGCTACACCTTC
CSARDSGRYTF
>TRBV7-2|TRBJ2-7|.|few
TGTGCCAGCAGCCGGGACTATATCAGGGGGGAGCAGTACTTC
CASSRDYIRGEQYF
>TRBV30|TRBJ1-2|.|few
TGTGCCTGGAGTCCCTTTTTTTCGGGGGAAAACTATGGCTACACCTTC
CAWSPFFSGENYGYTF
>TRBV9|TRBJ1-4|.|few
TGTGCCAGCAGCTCTGCTGAAGATGGTGAAAAACTGTTTTTT
CASSSAEDGEKLFF
>TRBV28|TRBJ2-7|TRBD2|.
TGTGCCACCAGTCTAGCGGGAGGGCAAGACGAGCAGTACTTC
CATSLAGGQDEQYF
>TRBV20-1|TRBJ1-1|.|.
TGCAGTGGGGGGACTGAAGCTTTCTTT
CSGGTEAFF
>TRBV5-1|TRBJ2-2|TRBD2|.
TGCGCCAGCAGCTGGATGAGCGGGAGCAATACCGGGGAGCTGTTTTTT
CASSWMSGSNTGELFF
>TRBV6-1|TRBJ1-1|.|.
TGTGCCAGCAGTGAAGAAGGGGGGGTGGGGACTGAAGCTTTCTTT
CASSEEGGVGTEAFF
>TRBV11-3|TRBJ2-7|.|.
TGTGCCAGCAGCCGCGAACAGGGATCCTACGAGCAGTACTTC
CASSREQGSYEQYF
>TRBV14|TRBJ1-5|.|.
TGTGCCAGCAGCCAAGGGGGCCAGGATGAGGATAACGGCAATCAGCCCCAGCATTTT
CASSQGGQDEDNGNQPQHF
>TRBV6-6|TRBJ1-1|TRBD1|few
TGTGCCAGCAGTTCCAGGGGGGGGAACACTGAAGCTTTCTTT
CASSSRGGNTEAFF
>TRBV9|TRBJ1-1|.|.
TGTGCCAGCAGCGTAGGACCTAACACTGAAGCTTTCTTT
CASSVGPNTEAFF
>TRBV6-5|TRBJ1-1|TRBD1|.
TGTGCCAGCAGCGCAACAGGGGTTACTGAAGCTTTCTTT
CASSATGVTEAFF
>TRBV4-2|TRBJ2-3|TRBD2|.
TGTGCCAGCAGCCCCTCAAGCGGGATGGCAGATACGCAGTATTTT
CASSPSSGMADTQYF
>TRBV5-5|TRBJ2-7|.|.
TGTGCCAGCAGCTTGGGGACGCCAGCCTACGAGCAGTACTTC
CASSLGTPAYEQYF
>TRBV18|TRBJ2-2|.|.
TGTGCCAGCTCACCACAGGATCCCCGCGACGGGGAGCTGTTTTTT
CASSPQDPRDGELFF
>TRBV6-6|TRBJ1-2|.|few
TGTGCCAGCAATCAAGACAGATCCTATGGCTACACCTTC
CASNQDRSYGYTF
>TRBV5-6|TRBJ1-1|TRBD1|.
TGTGCCAGCAGTCGACAGGGGCCAGAAGCTTTCTTT
CASSRQGPEAFF
>TRBV6-5|TRBJ1-1|.|.
TGTGCCAGCAGTTCCACAGAGAACACTGAAGCTTTCTTT
CASSSTENTEAFF
>TRBV5-4|TRBJ2-7|.|.
TGTGCCAGCAGCCATAAGAGGGCCCAGGGCGAGCAGTACTTC
CASSHKRAQGEQYF
>TRBV2|TRBJ2-3|TRBD2|.
TGTGCCAGCAGTGGAGCGGGAGGGCTAGGGGTGCAGTATTTT
CASSGAGGLGVQYF
>TRBV19|TRBJ1-5|.|once
TGTGCCAGTAGTATAGATAACAGGTTTCATCAGCCCCAGCATTTT
CASSIDNRFHQPQHF
>TRBV30|TRBJ1-2|.|.
TGTGCCTTTCGTGACTATGGCTACACCTTC
CAFRDYGYTF
>TRBV4-2|TRBJ2-1|.|.
TGTGCCAGCAGCCAAGGCGGGCTAGGTGATGAGCAGTTCTTC
CASSQGGLGDEQFF
>TRBV28|TRBJ2-3|.|.
TGTGCCAACAAGCGCGGCTTGAACCTAGATACGCAGTATTTT
CANKRGLNLDTQYF
>TRBV6-1|TRBJ2-1|.|.
TGTGCCAGCAGCTTGGGACTCTACAATGAGCAGTTCTTC
CASSLGLYNEQFF
>TRBV29-1|TRBJ2-7|.|.
TGCAGCGTTGAGGGGTTCCCGGGGTACGGGTACGAGCAGTACTTC
CSVEGFPGYGYEQYF
>TRBV2|TRBJ2-1|TRBD1|few
TGTGCCTCCAGAGGGACAGGGGTGAATGAGCAGTTCTTC
CASRGTGVNEQFF
>TRBV10-3|TRBJ2-2|.|.
TGTGCCATCCTAGGTCAGCACGCCGGGGAGCTGTTTTTT
CAILGQHAGELFF
>TRBV18|TRBJ1-1|.|.
TGTGCCAGCTCTATAATTACAACCGTAACCTCTTCTTCGAACACTGAAGCTTTCTTT
CASSIITTVTSSSNTEAFF
>TRBV11-3|TRBJ2-5|TRBD2|few
TGTGCCAGCAGCTTTAGCGGGAGCAACCAAGAGACCCAGTACTTC
CASSFSGSNQETQYF
>TRBV6-1|TRBJ1-2|.|few
TGTGCCAGCAGTGTAAGGGATTCTTATGGCTACACCTTC
CASSVRDSYGYTF
>TRBV5-1|TRBJ2-5|.|few
TGCGCCAGCAGCTTGGCTAGCGCGTACCAAGAGACCCAGTACTTC
CASSLASAYQETQYF
>TRBV9|TRBJ1-1|.|.
TGTGCCAGCAGCGGGGGTATGAACACTGAAGCTTTCTTT
CASSGGMNTEAFF